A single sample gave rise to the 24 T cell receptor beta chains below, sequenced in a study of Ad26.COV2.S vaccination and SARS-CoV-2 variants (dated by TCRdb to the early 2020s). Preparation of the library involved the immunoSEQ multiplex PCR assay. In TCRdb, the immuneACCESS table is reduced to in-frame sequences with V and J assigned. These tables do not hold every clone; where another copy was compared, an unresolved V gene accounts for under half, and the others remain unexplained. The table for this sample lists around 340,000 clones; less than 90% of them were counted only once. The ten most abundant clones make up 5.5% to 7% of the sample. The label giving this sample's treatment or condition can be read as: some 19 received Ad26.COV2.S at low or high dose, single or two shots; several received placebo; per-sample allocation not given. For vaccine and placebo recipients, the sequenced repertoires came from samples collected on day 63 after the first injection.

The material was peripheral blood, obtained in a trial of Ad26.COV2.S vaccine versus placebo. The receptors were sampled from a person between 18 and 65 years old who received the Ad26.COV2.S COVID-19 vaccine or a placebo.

The CDR3 DNA is TGTGCCAGCAGCCGGGACACACAAAGGGCAGATACGCAGTATTTT. Its translation: CASSRDTQRADTQYF. This sequence joins TRBV5-5 and TRBJ2-3; D is possibly TRBD1 (6 bases). Trimming cost V 4 bases and J 4 bases, with 16 bases left between them. The CDR3 is 15 residues long. Germline V CDR1 and CDR2: SGHKS, YYEKEE (reference sequence).

This chain's CDR3 is CASSYSGGRNEQFF. The CDR3 DNA follows: TGCGCCAGCAGCTACAGCGGGGGCCGCAATGAGCAGTTCTTC. This rearrangement joins TRBV4-3 to TRBJ2-1, with 8 bases fitting TRBD2. The CDR3 extends over 14 amino acids. The V and J ends lost 5 bases and 6 bases, in that order; junction bases with no gene match: 6. Germline loops: CDR1 LGHNA, CDR2 YSLEER.

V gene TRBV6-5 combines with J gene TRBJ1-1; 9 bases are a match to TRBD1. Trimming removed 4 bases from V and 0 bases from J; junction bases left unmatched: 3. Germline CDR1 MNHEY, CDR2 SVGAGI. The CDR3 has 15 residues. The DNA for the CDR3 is TGTGCCAGCAGTTTGGGGACAGGGTTGAACACTGAAGCTTTCTTT. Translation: CASSLGTGLNTEAFF.

The CDR3 DNA reads as TGTGCCAGCTCACCGGACGGGTTTAACTATGGCTACACCTTC. Its translation: CASSPDGFNYGYTF. This chain connects TRBV18 to TRBJ1-2; D not resolved. This CDR3 has 14 residues. Germline V CDR1 and CDR2: KGHSH, LQKENI. The germline V and J ends were trimmed by 3 bases and 1 base, with 9 bases remaining between them.

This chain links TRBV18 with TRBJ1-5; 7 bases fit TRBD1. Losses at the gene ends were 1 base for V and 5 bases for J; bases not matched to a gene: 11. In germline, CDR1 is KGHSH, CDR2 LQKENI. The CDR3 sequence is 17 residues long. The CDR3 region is CASSPRAGGMFDQPQHF. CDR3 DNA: TGTGCCAGCTCACCACGGGCAGGGGGAATGTTCGATCAGCCCCAGCATTTT.

CDR3: CASSSKTGAYEQYF. CDR3 nucleotide sequence: TGTGCCAGCAGTTCGAAGACCGGCGCCTACGAGCAGTACTTC. The chain carries TRBV28 and TRBJ2-7; no firm D call. V lost 4 bases, J lost 2 bases, and 12 bases lay in between. CDR3 length equals 14 residues. Germline loops: CDR1 MDHEN, CDR2 SYDVKM.

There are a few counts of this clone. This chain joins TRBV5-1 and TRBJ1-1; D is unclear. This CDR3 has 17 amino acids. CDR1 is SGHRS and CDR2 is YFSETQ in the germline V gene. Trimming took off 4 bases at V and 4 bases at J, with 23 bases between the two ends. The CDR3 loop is CASSQRPRSGSTTEAFF. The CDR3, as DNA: TGCGCCAGCAGCCAAAGACCCAGATCGGGGTCGACCACTGAAGCTTTCTTT.

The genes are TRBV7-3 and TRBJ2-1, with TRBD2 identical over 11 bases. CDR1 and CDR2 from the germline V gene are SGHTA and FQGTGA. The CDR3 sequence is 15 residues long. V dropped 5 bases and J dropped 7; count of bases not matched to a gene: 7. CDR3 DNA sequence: TGTGCCAGCAGCGCCACTAGCGGGAGTTTTAATGAGCAGTTCTTC. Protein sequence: CASSATSGSFNEQFF.

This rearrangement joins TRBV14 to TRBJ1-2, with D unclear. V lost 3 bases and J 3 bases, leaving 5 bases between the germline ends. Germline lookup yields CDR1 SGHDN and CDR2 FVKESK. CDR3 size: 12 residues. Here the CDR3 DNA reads TGTGCCAGCAGCCAGGGGTACTATGGCTACACCTTC. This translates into CASSQGYYGYTF.

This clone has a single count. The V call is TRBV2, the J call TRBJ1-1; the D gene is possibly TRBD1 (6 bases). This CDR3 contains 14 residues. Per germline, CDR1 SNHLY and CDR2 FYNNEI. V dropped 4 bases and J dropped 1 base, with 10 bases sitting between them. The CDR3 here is CASSVQQGNTEAFF. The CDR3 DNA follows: TGTGCCAGCAGTGTCCAACAGGGGAACACTGAAGCTTTCTTT.

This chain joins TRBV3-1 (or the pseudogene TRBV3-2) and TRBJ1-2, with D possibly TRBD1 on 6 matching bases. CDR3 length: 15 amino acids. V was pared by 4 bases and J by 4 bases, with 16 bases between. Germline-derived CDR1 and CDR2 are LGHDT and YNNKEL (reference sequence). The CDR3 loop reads CASSRSGTQAYGYTF. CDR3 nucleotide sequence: TGTGCCAGCAGCCGGTCCGGGACACAGGCCTATGGCTACACCTTC.

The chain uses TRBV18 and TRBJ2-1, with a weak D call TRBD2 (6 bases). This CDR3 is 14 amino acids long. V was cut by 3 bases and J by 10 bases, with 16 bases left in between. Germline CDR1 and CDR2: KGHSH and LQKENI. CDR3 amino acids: CASSPRWDSSEQFF. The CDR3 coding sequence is TGTGCCAGCTCACCTCGATGGGACTCTTCGGAGCAGTTCTTC.

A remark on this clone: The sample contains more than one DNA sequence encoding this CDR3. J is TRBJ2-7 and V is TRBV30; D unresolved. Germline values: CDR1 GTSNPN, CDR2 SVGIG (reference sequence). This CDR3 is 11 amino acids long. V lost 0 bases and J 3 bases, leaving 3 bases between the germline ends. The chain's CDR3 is CAWSVNYEQYF. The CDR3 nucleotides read TGTGCCTGGAGTGTTAACTACGAGCAGTACTTC.

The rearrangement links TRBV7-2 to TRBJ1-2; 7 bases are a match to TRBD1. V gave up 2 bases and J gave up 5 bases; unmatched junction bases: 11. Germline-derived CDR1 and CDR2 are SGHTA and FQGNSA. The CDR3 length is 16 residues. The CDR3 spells CASSLKPGQPNYGYTF. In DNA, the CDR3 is TGTGCCAGCAGCTTAAAACCGGGACAGCCAAATTATGGCTACACCTTC. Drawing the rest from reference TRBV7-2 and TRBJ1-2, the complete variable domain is GAGVSQSPSNKVTEKGKDVELRCDPISGHTALYWYRQSLGQGLEFLIYFQGNSAPDKSGLPSDRFSAERTGGSVSTLTIQRTQQEDSAVYLCASSLKPGQPNYGYTFGSGTRLTVV.

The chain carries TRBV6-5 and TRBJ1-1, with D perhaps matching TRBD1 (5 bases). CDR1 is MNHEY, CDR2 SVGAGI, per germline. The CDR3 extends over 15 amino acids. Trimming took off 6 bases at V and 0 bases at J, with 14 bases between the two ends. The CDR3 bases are TGTGCCAGCAGATCTCCGGGGGAGGTGAACACTGAAGCTTTCTTT. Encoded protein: CASRSPGEVNTEAFF.

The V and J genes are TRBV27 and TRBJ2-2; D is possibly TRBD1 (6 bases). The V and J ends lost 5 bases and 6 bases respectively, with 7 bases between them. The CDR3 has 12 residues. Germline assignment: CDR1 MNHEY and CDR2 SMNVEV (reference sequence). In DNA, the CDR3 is TGTGCCAGCAGTAGGGGGTCCGGGGAGCTGTTTTTT. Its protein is CASSRGSGELFF.

Here the CDR3 reads CASSRDRTGQETQYF. CDR3 nucleotides: TGCGCCAGCTCCAGGGACAGAACGGGCCAAGAGACCCAGTACTTC. V is TRBV5-1 and J is TRBJ2-5, with 7 bases aligning to TRBD1. There are 15 residues in the CDR3. V shed 7 bases and J 1 base; nucleotides not matched to a gene: 10. Per the germline V gene, CDR1 is SGHRS and CDR2 is YFSETQ.

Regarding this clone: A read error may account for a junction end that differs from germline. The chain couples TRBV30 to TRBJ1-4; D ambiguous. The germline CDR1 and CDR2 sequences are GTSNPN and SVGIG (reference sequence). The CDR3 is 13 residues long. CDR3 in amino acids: CAWSKGTKEKLFF. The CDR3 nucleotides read TGTGCCTGGAGCAAGGGTACTAAGGAAAAACTGTTTTTT.

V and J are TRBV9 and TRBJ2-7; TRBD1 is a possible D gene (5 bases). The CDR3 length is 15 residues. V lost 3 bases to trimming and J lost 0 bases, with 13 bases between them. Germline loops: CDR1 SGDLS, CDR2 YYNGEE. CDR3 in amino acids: CASSAGHPSSYEQYF. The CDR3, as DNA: TGTGCCAGCAGCGCCGGACACCCCAGCTCCTACGAGCAGTACTTC.

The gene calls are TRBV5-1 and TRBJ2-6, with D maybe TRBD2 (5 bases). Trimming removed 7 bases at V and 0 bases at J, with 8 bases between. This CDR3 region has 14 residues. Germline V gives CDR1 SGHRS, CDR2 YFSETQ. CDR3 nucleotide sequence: TGCGCCAGCTCTAGCTACTCTGGGGCCAACGTCCTGACTTTC. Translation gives CASSSYSGANVLTF.

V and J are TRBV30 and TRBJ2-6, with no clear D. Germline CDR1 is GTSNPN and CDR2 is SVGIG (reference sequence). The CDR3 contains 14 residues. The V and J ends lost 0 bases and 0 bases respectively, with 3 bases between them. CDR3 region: CAWSVTSGANVLTF. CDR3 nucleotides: TGTGCCTGGAGTGTCACCTCTGGGGCCAACGTCCTGACTTTC. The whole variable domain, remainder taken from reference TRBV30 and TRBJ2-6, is SQTIHQWPATLVQPVGSPLSLECTVEGTSNPNLYWYRQAAGRGLQLLFYSVGIGQISSEVPQNLSASRPQDRQFILSSKKLLLSDSGFYLCAWSVTSGANVLTFGAGSRLTVL.

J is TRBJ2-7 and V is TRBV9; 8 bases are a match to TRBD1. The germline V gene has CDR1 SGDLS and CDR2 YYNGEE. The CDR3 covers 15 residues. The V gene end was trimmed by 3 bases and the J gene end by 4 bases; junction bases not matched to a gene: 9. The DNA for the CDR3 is TGTGCCAGCAGCGCTACCGGGACAGGACTATACGAGCAGTACTTC. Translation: CASSATGTGLYEQYF. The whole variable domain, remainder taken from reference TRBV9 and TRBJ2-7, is DSGVTQTPKHLITATGQRVTLRCSPRSGDLSVYWYQQSLDQGLQFLIQYYNGEERAKGNILERFSAQQFPDLHSELNLSSLELGDSALYFCASSATGTGLYEQYFGPGTRLTVT.

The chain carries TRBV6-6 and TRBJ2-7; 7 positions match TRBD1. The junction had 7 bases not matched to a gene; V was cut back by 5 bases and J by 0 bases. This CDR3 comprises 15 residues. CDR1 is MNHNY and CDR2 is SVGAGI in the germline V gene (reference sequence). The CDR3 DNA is TGTGCCAGCAGTGACACAGGGACAGCCTCCTACGAGCAGTACTTC. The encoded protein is CASSDTGTASYEQYF.

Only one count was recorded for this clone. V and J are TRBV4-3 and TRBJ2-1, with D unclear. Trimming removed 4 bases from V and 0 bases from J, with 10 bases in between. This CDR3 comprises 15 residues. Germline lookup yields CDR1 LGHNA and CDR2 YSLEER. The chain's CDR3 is CASSLNPGSYNEQFF. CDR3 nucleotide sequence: TGCGCCAGCAGCCTCAACCCTGGCTCCTACAATGAGCAGTTCTTC.